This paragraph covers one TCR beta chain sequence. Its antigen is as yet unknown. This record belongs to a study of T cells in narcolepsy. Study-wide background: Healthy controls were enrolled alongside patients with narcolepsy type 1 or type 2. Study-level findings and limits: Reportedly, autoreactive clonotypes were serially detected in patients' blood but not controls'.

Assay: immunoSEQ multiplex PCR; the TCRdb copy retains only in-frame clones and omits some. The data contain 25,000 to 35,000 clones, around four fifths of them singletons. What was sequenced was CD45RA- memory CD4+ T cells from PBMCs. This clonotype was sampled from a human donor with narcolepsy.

CDR3 in amino acids: CASKAVTGSLGNQPQHF. CDR3 DNA sequence: TGTGCCAGCAAAGCCGTGACAGGGTCGCTAGGCAATCAGCCCCAGCATTTT. The J gene is TRBJ1-5, the V gene TRBV2, with 7 bases fitting TRBD1. The junction had 14 bases not matched to a gene; V was cut back by 7 bases and J by 2 bases. Germline V gene lookup returns CDR1 SNHLY and CDR2 FYNNEI. This CDR3 is 17 amino acids long.